The 6 T cell receptor beta chains below all came from one sample that was sequenced in a study of PD-1 blockade in classical Hodgkin lymphoma. All trial patients relapsed after autologous stem cell transplantation. Profiling relied on immunoSEQ multiplex PCR, and the TCRdb table lists in-frame clones only, not all of them. The data show more than 35,000 clones, with around nine tenths seen just once and about 7.8% held by the top ten. Sequencing was performed on peripheral blood mononuclear cells (PBMCs), taken before the second cycle of nivolumab. These receptors were obtained from a human donor with classical Hodgkin lymphoma.

V usage is TRBV7-3 and J usage is TRBJ2-1; 9 bases map to TRBD2. V lost 4 bases and J lost 6; bases outside the gene matches: 16. This CDR3 is 18 amino acids long. From germline, CDR1 is SGHTA and CDR2 FQGTGA. The CDR3 bases are TGTGCCAGCAGCTCACCACCATTTAGCGGGAGAGGGTTCAATGAGCAGTTCTTC. Translating it yields CASSSPPFSGRGFNEQFF.

The genes are TRBV7-3 and TRBJ2-6, with D unresolved. V was trimmed by 2 bases and J by 1 base, leaving 6 bases between them. Looked up from germline, CDR1 is SGHTA and CDR2 is FQGTGA. The CDR3 covers 15 residues. The CDR3 DNA is TGTGCCAGCAGCTTAGTAGGGTCTGGGGCCAACGTCCTGACTTTC. Translating it yields CASSLVGSGANVLTF.

The CDR3 sequence: CAWSPRDRANTEAFF. The CDR3 DNA is TGTGCCTGGAGCCCCAGGGACAGGGCGAACACTGAAGCTTTCTTT. The chain links TRBV30 to TRBJ1-1; 9 nucleotides agree with TRBD1. CDR1 is GTSNPN, CDR2 SVGIG, per germline (reference sequence). The CDR3 covers 15 residues. V trimming: 3 bases; J trimming: 1 base; junction bases outside the gene matches: 6.

This chain connects TRBV9 to TRBJ2-2, with 9 bases identical to TRBD2. The CDR3 has 17 amino acids. Germline CDR1 SGDLS, CDR2 YYNGEE. With V trimmed by 4 bases and J by 6 bases, 13 bases remained unmatched. The CDR3 loop is CASSSSLSSGSAGELFF. The CDR3 DNA sequence: TGTGCCAGCAGCTCCTCACTGAGTAGCGGGAGTGCCGGGGAGCTGTTTTTT.

This clone occurred once. The CDR3 region has the DNA TGTGCCAGCAGCCAAGGGACTAGCGGGACCTACAATGAGCAGTTCTTC. It encodes CASSQGTSGTYNEQFF. This sequence joins TRBV4-2 and TRBJ2-1; 12 nucleotides line up with TRBD2. There are 16 residues in the CDR3. The germline V gene encodes CDR1 LGHNA and CDR2 YNFKEQ. V lost 1 base and J lost 2; bases outside the gene matches: 0.

In this sample, this clone turned up once. The rearrangement joins TRBV5-4 to TRBJ2-1; D gene ambiguous. Per the germline V gene, CDR1 is SGHNT and CDR2 is YYREEE (reference sequence). This CDR3 has 11 residues. The V and J ends lost 1 base and 8 bases respectively, with 4 bases between them. CDR3 residues: CASSLSYEQFF. The CDR3 DNA follows: TGTGCCAGCAGCTTGTCCTATGAGCAGTTCTTC.